This T cell receptor (beta chain) was obtained from a study of blood T cell repertoires in COVID-19. Profiling relied on immunoSEQ multiplex PCR, and the TCRdb table lists in-frame clones only, not all of them. The sample has about 260,000 clones, over 70% seen once. The CDR3 is made up of 16 amino acids. Germline assignment: CDR1 ENHRY and CDR2 SYGVKD. J lost 3 bases, V lost 3 bases, and 10 bases had no gene match. The origin of this receptor is a woman aged 40 to 50 who had been exposed to COVID-19. V is TRBV10-3 and J is TRBJ2-7; 8 bases agree with TRBD1. Sequencing used PBMCs or T cells enriched from blood (not recorded which). CDR3 sequence (DNA): TGTGCCATCAGTGAACCTGGACAGGGACCTAACTACGAGCAGTACTTC. This sequence encodes CAISEPGQGPNYEQYF.